Detailed here is one TCR beta chain. Its target is unknown. This CDR3 has 15 residues. Per germline, CDR1 MGHRA and CDR2 YSYEKL. Trimming took 0 bases from V and 0 from J, leaving 9 bases between them. This specimen belongs to a study of cytomegalovirus exposure and HLA in healthy donors. General study results and limits: A later analysis reported that several of the most significant clusters appeared to be linked to common viral pathogens, among them Epstein-Barr virus.

Use of 60 Vbeta and 13 Jbeta primers characterized the PCR. Per the study methods: A later analysis tallied about 80 million unique TCR beta chains, 9 million to 12 million of them shared. The data were produced by immunoSEQ multiplex PCR, yet TCRdb's version contains in-frame clones alone and is incomplete. Clonal size and the V and J genes are those of that table, whereas D and trimming came from the DNA. The table has 63,000 or so clones, 73% seen once. The source material was PBMCs. The chain couples TRBV4-1 to TRBJ2-7; D is possibly TRBD2 (5 bases). The receptor comes from a man in his fifties or sixties in good health and CMV-seronegative. The CDR3 DNA sequence: TGCGCCAGCAGCCAAGATCGGGGAAACTCCTACGAGCAGTACTTC. This sequence encodes CASSQDRGNSYEQYF.